The 9 T cell receptor beta chains listed next were all sequenced from one sample in a study of cytomegalovirus exposure and HLA in healthy donors. The PCR had 60 Vbeta and 13 Jbeta primers. Libraries were prepared by immunoSEQ multiplex PCR; TCRdb keeps only in-frame clonotypes and omits some of them. The table includes around 92,000 clones, over 65% detected once. Sequencing was performed on PBMCs. These TCRs come from a man aged 60 to 75 in good health and CMV-seropositive.

The J gene is TRBJ1-3, the V gene TRBV13; 11 positions agree with TRBD1. The CDR3 extends over 15 amino acids. V was pared by 8 bases and J by 1 base, with 4 bases of the junction left unmatched. Germline values: CDR1 PRHDT, CDR2 FYEKMQ (reference sequence). CDR3 residues: CASGTGGLSGNTIYF. DNA of the CDR3: TGTGCCAGCGGGACAGGGGGGTTATCTGGAAACACCATATATTTT.

J is TRBJ1-4 and V is TRBV5-1; tentative D call: TRBD1 (5 bases). CDR3 length equals 14 residues. Germline loops: CDR1 SGHRS, CDR2 YFSETQ. The V end lost 2 bases, the J end lost 6 bases, and 11 bases lay between the germline ends. The CDR3 nucleotides read TGCGCCAGCAGCTTAGACAGTTCTTATGAAAAACTGTTTTTT. This codes for CASSLDSSYEKLFF.

CDR3 protein: CAWSAETGGAFGYTF. CDR3 in DNA: TGTGCCTGGAGTGCCGAAACAGGGGGCGCTTTTGGCTACACCTTC. The rearrangement uses TRBV30 and TRBJ1-2; 9 bases fit TRBD1. V lost 1 base and J lost 7; bases outside the gene matches: 10. Germline CDR1 and CDR2: GTSNPN and SVGIG (reference sequence). CDR3 length: 15 amino acids.

V is TRBV7-9 and J is TRBJ1-3; D possibly corresponds to TRBD1 (6 bases). CDR1 SEHNR and CDR2 FQNEAQ come from the germline V gene (reference sequence). The CDR3 totals 17 residues. Trimming stripped 6 bases from V and 0 bases from J, with 18 bases between. Written as DNA, the CDR3 is TGTGCCAGCAGACAACCAGACAGGCAGAACTCTGGAAACACCATATATTTT. It is translated as CASRQPDRQNSGNTIYF.

This chain links TRBV19 with TRBJ2-5; D may be TRBD1 (5 bases). Trimming stripped 2 bases from V and 5 bases from J, with 12 bases between. CDR1 LNHDA and CDR2 SQIVND come from the germline V gene (reference sequence). The CDR3 contains 14 residues. CDR3 in DNA: TGTGCCAGTAGTATAAAAGGGGCCGGGGAGACCCAGTACTTC. Translated, it gives CASSIKGAGETQYF.

The chain combines TRBV7-2 with TRBJ2-5, with TRBD1 identical over 8 bases. There are 16 residues in the CDR3. The germline gives CDR1 SGHTA, CDR2 FQGNSA. V was clipped by 1 base and J by 2 bases; unmatched bases: 6. CDR3 region: CASSLGRTGPQETQYF. The CDR3 DNA is TGTGCCAGCAGCTTAGGACGGACAGGGCCTCAAGAGACCCAGTACTTC.

The rearrangement joins TRBV6-5 to TRBJ2-1; 7 bases agree with TRBD2. Germline CDR1 is MNHEY and CDR2 is SVGAGI. This CDR3 has 15 amino acids. The trim removed 6 bases at V and 4 bases at J, leaving 9 bases unmatched. This chain's CDR3 is CASSSGASGYNEQFF. DNA of the CDR3: TGTGCCAGCAGCTCCGGGGCTAGCGGTTACAATGAGCAGTTCTTC.

This chain joins TRBV4-1 and TRBJ2-4; 7 positions match TRBD2. CDR3 length: 17 amino acids. Trimming took 4 bases from V and 5 from J; bases not matched to a gene: 14. CDR1 and CDR2 (germline): MGHRA, YSYEKL. The CDR3 sequence: CASSPAPGSGGENIQYF. CDR3 in DNA: TGCGCCAGCAGCCCCGCCCCAGGGTCGGGGGGAGAAAACATTCAGTACTTC.

V usage is TRBV30 and J usage is TRBJ1-5, with D perhaps matching TRBD1 (5 bases). This CDR3 has 14 amino acids. V was pared by 4 bases and J by 7 bases, with 17 bases between. CDR1 GTSNPN and CDR2 SVGIG come from the germline V gene (reference sequence). The chain's CDR3 is CAWTTGGVRQPQHF. DNA of the CDR3: TGTGCCTGGACCACGGGGGGGGTTAGGCAGCCCCAGCATTTT. Looking up the rest from reference TRBV30 and TRBJ1-5 gives the full variable domain: SQTIHQWPATLVQPVGSPLSLECTVEGTSNPNLYWYRQAAGRGLQLLFYSVGIGQISSEVPQNLSASRPQDRQFILSSKKLLLSDSGFYLCAWTTGGVRQPQHFGDGTRLSIL.